This TCR beta chain originates from a study of T-cell memory formation after mild COVID-19 (dated by TCRdb to the early 2020s). About the full investigation: Most TCR sequence clusters were specific to one of the two donors. In a couple of donors, T-cell clones that expanded and contracted after mild COVID-19 were followed by sequencing TCRalpha and TCRbeta repertoires longitudinally. Two young, previously healthy adult volunteers made up the cohort, one male and one female.

Ficoll-Paque density gradient centrifugation was the method used to isolate PBMCs. Trimming at the junction amounts to 5 bases on V and 9 bases on J, and the germline ends lie 14 bases apart. The CDR3, cysteine through phenylalanine, is 13 amino acids long. The only DNA kept is the CDR3, 39 bases in frame from the first base. CDR1 and CDR2 are read off the germline V gene as SGHVS and FNYEAQ. To note about this clonotype: Its antigen is not yet known. Within one base of it there is no much larger clone, and no base qualities were kept.

Study-wide conclusions, independent of this receptor: Clones contracting from day 15 to 85 had balanced CD4/CD8 phenotypes, while a second wave expanding from day 15 to 37 was biased towards CD4+. Some responding clones were detected in pre-infection memory, which suggested that pre-existing cross-reactive memory T cells had joined the SARS-CoV-2 response. Only a couple of mild cases were covered by the study, and larger cohorts that include severe cases with pre-infection samples were considered necessary. Contracting CD4+ clones turned up mainly in the CM and EM memory subsets, whereas EMRA was where CD8+ clones were enriched. SARS-CoV-2 specificity of the second-wave clones peaking on day 37 was not confirmed.

The instrument was an Illumina NovaSeq 6000. cDNA libraries for TCRalpha and TCRbeta were prepared by 5'RACE using constant-segment primers, with sample barcodes and unique molecular identifiers added. RNA was extracted from every sample with Trizol reagent. The libraries were amplified in two PCR steps, and the second step added a second sample barcode and Illumina TruSeq adapters. Sequencing of the libraries was done on an Illumina NovaSeq, producing 2 x 150 bp paired-end reads. On the study's bioinformatics: Demultiplexing of reads and collapsing into UMI-guided consensus sequences were performed with migec v1.2.7. Using mixcr v2.1.11, UMI consensuses were aligned to TRA and TRB V and J templates and then assembled into clonotypes. Expanded or contracted clonotypes were those called significant by both edgeR and NoisET, with noise models trained on biological replicates. For edgeR calls, a false discovery rate-adjusted p below 0.01 and a log2 fold-change threshold of 1 were applied. PCA with hierarchical clustering of max-normalized trajectories of the 1000 most abundant clonotypes was used as exploratory dynamics analysis. Separately sequenced CD4+ and CD8+ repertoires were used to assign the CD4 or CD8 phenotype of responding clones. In TCRdb, the public reads were trimmed at Q25 with fastp and aligned with MiXCR, with productive beta chains retained. Here each entry gathers all rows of one CDR3 protein and keeps the most common genes and DNA. These V and J calls are TCRdb output, not the study's own analysis. Here the sample has 300,000 to 400,000 distinct CDR3 sequences; approximately 15% occur a single time. 22% of the sample is held by the ten biggest clonotypes.

This receptor was identified in a man aged 18 to 29 who had mild COVID-19 (a few samples of this study predate the infection). The sample titles of this study are shuffled in the database, so cell type and time point are left out; the donor was told from shared clones. The sequenced sample was PBMCs or a T cell subset sorted from them (not recorded which). Recombination joined TRBV7-6 with TRBJ1-3; the D gene is perhaps TRBD1, on 6 matching bases. The nucleotide sequence reads TGTGCCAGCAGCGGCCAGGGGAAGGCCACCATATATTTT. The resulting protein is CASSGQGKATIYF. Extended through the reference TRBV7-6 and TRBJ1-3 proteins, this CDR3 yields the full variable domain: GAGVSQSPRYKVTKRGQDVALRCDPISGHVSLYWYRQALGQGPEFLTYFNYEAQQDKSGLPNDRFSAERPEGSISTLTIQRTEQRDSAMYRCASSGQGKATIYFGEGSWLTVV.